The source of this T cell receptor beta chain is a study of shared clonotypes between healthy human individuals. The CDR3 length is 19 residues. The study's findings and limits: The naive CD4 repertoires of several donors were compared, and roughly 5% of clonotypes were shared.

This table comes from immunoSEQ multiplex PCR, and its TCRdb copy is limited to in-frame clones, with some not included. The table shows approximately 620,000 clones, with almost 97% occurring only once. Concerning this clone itself: Its antigen remains unidentified.

The TCR sequence derives from a woman in her 30s in good health. The source material was naive CD4+ T cells sorted from blood. Described subset: CD45RA+ positively selected. The J gene is TRBJ2-7, the V gene TRBV21-1; the D segment call TRBD2 is taken from the table without a DNA check. TRBV21-1 is classified as a pseudogene. CDR3 sequence (DNA): TGTGCCAGCAGCAAAGAAGAACTAGCGGGACGCCCAAGCTCCTACGAGCAGTACTTC. Translating it yields CASSKEELAGRPSSYEQYF.